There are a few counts of the clone carrying this T cell receptor (beta chain). It was during active infection that Seattle patients were enrolled and then longitudinally followed. In the original analysis: Nucleated cell number was recorded as an estimate derived from reference gene primer amplification. Generated by immunoSEQ multiplex PCR, the TCRdb table keeps only in-frame clones and is missing some. The V and J calls and clone size were taken over from that table, and D and trimming were inferred from the DNA. The sample holds approximately 170,000 clones; roughly nine tenths are singletons and the top ten take approximately 9.9%. V dropped 4 bases and J dropped 0 bases, with 9 bases sitting between them. The CDR3 runs to 14 residues. Per the germline V gene, CDR1 is MNHEY and CDR2 is SVGEGT. These data originate in a study of blood T cell repertoires in COVID-19. At the level of the study: Nucleic acid was either cDNA or gDNA, and it came from T cells, B-cell-depleted T cells, or PBMCs.

The chain joins TRBV6-2 or TRBV6-3 to TRBJ1-1; D is unclear. This receptor was obtained from a woman aged 55-69 years with COVID-19, enrolled during active disease. The sample consisted of peripheral blood. The CDR3 bases are TGTGCCAGCAGTTTCCTAATGCTGAACACTGAAGCTTTCTTT. Protein: CASSFLMLNTEAFF.